The source of this T cell receptor (beta chain) is a study of T cells expressing NK-cell markers. Turning to the study itself: Underlying the TCR beta repertoires were sorted CD3+CD56+NKG2C+, CD3+CD56+NKG2C- and CD3+CD56-NKG2C+ T cells. The eight sequenced donors comprised seven who were HCMV-seropositive and one who was seronegative.

This CDR3 region has 13 residues. Germline CDR1 is LGHDT and CDR2 is YNNKEL (reference sequence). The cDNA for TCR beta came from 5'RACE template switching with UMIs. TCRdb reanalyzed the 5' RACE reads and collapses them to one entry per CDR3 protein, without DNA. The sample table includes about 260,000 distinct CDR3 sequences. The rearrangement joins TRBV3-1 to TRBJ2-1; TCRdb proposes TRBD2, but this gene call is untestable without DNA. Material: blood T cells: a sorted CD56 or NKG2C T cell subset, CD4+ or CD8+ T cells, or bulk PBMC T cells (not recorded which). This sequence originates from a young man in good health. The CDR3 loop is CASSPTSGSGQFF.